Below, 13 T cell receptor beta chains from the same sample are listed, as sequenced in a study of CXCR3-negative and CXCR3-positive naive CD8 T cells. With UMI labels, 5' RACE was used to prepare the TRB cDNA libraries. Each CDR3 protein gets one entry in TCRdb, which reprocessed the 5' RACE reads and gives no DNA. The sample has approximately 3,000 distinct CDR3 sequences; the top ten hold around 2.4%. Sequencing was performed on naive CXCR3- CD8+ T cells from blood. Subset noted: CD45RO-CCR7+CD27+CD95- naive CD8+ T cells lacking CXCR3 (TNR3-). The receptors originated from a human donor in good health. Some clones in this sample may be carry-over from other donors' samples.

V and J are TRBV6-2 or TRBV6-3 and TRBJ2-3; TCRdb's D call, TRBD1, is unchecked because there is no DNA. The CDR3 totals 14 residues. The germline CDR1 and CDR2 sequences are MNHEY and SVGEGT. The CDR3 protein is CASRDSPSTDTQYF.

Its frequency marks this clonotype as medium-sized. V gene TRBV18 combines with J gene TRBJ1-2; TCRdb's assignment of TRBD1 cannot be checked, as there is no DNA. The CDR3 totals 15 residues. CDR1 and CDR2 (germline): KGHSH, LQKENI. CDR3 loop: CASSQRTGRGYGYTF.

This clonotype is identified as medium-sized from frequency. V gene TRBV3-1 combines with J gene TRBJ2-2; TCRdb outputs TRBD2, but without DNA this stays unchecked. The CDR3 is 17 residues long. CDR1 and CDR2 (germline): LGHDT, YNNKEL (reference sequence). The CDR3 loop is CASSQEGPILNTGELFF.

This sequence joins TRBV14 and TRBJ1-1. Looked up from germline, CDR1 is SGHDN and CDR2 is FVKESK. This CDR3 region has 15 residues. CDR3 protein: CASSQVLPSHTEAFF.

The chain recombines TRBV29-1 with TRBJ2-3; TCRdb's D call of TRBD1 is untestable without DNA. CDR3 size: 15 residues. Germline-derived CDR1 and CDR2 are SQVTM and ANQGSEA. The CDR3 sequence: CSVGGPDRGTDTQYF.

The chain employs TRBV19 and TRBJ1-2; lacking DNA, the TRBD1 call made by TCRdb goes unchecked. The CDR3 runs 15 residues. Germline V lookup: CDR1 LNHDA, CDR2 SQIVND (reference sequence). The CDR3 reads CASSPTTGYPDGYTF.

This clonotype is deemed medium-sized (0.01 to 0.1%) by its frequency. The genes are TRBV29-1 and TRBJ2-7; TCRdb's D call of TRBD1 is untestable without DNA. This CDR3 is 13 amino acids long. Germline V gene data show CDR1 as SQVTM and CDR2 as ANQGSEA. This chain's CDR3 is CSVEDSDTYEQYF.

This clonotype is identified as medium-sized from frequency. The V gene is TRBV12-3 or TRBV12-4, the J gene TRBJ2-2; without DNA, the TCRdb call of TRBD2 cannot be checked. There are 13 residues in the CDR3. The CDR3 region is CASSSGLTGELFF.

The rearrangement joins TRBV7-6 to TRBJ1-3. CDR1 and CDR2 (germline): SGHVS, FNYEAQ. The CDR3 is 15 amino acids. The CDR3 protein is CASSPSIGSGNTIYF.

This clonotype registers medium-sized (0.01 to 0.1%) by frequency. The genes are TRBV29-1 and TRBJ1-1; with no DNA, the TCRdb D assignment of TRBD1 cannot be verified. The germline gives CDR1 SQVTM, CDR2 ANQGSEA. The CDR3 totals 15 residues. The CDR3 protein is CSVPSLRGPHSEAFF.

The V call is TRBV29-1, the J call TRBJ2-3; TCRdb's D call, TRBD2, is unchecked because there is no DNA. Germline CDR1 and CDR2: SQVTM and ANQGSEA. The CDR3 runs to 12 residues. The chain's CDR3 is CSVEDEGDTQYF.

V gene TRBV29-1 combines with J gene TRBJ2-2; TCRdb's D gene call, TRBD2, goes unchecked for lack of DNA. The CDR3 covers 13 residues. Germline lookup yields CDR1 SQVTM and CDR2 ANQGSEA. The CDR3 region is CSVGLANTGELFF.

This chain links TRBV10-3 with TRBJ2-5; the D call of TRBD2 rests on TCRdb alone, since no DNA is present to check it. The CDR3 runs to 15 residues. Germline V gene lookup returns CDR1 ENHRY and CDR2 SYGVKD. CDR3 residues: CAISEAAGGGETQYF.